This section outlines one T cell receptor (beta chain) sequence together with its context. This entry comes from a study of T cells in narcolepsy. This CDR3 has 14 residues. With V trimmed by 6 bases and J by 0 bases, 3 bases remained unmatched. Germline V CDR1 and CDR2: MNHEY, SVGAGI. Clones were read by immunoSEQ multiplex PCR, and TCRdb kept only the in-frame ones, dropping some. The sample records fewer than 35,000 clones, about 81% being singletons. This rearrangement joins TRBV6-5 to TRBJ2-7, with TRBD2 identical over 9 bases. Sequenced material: CD45RA- memory CD4+ T cells from PBMCs. The receptor comes from a human donor with narcolepsy. CDR3 in amino acids: CASRVSGSSYEQYF. As DNA, the CDR3 is TGTGCCAGCAGAGTTAGCGGGAGCTCCTACGAGCAGTACTTC.